This T cell receptor (beta chain) was captured by sequencing in a study of cytomegalovirus exposure and HLA in healthy donors. The study, taken as a whole, reports: Associated with HLA alleles at 0.05 false discovery rate in a later analysis were around 15,000 TCR beta sequences. CMV serostatus was the only recorded immune exposure for donors. Reports state that TCR beta sequences accurately predicted most subjects' HLA-A and HLA-B alleles.

The CDR3 is 15 amino acids. Trimming removed 4 bases at V and 2 bases at J, with 14 bases between. Germline values: CDR1 SGHTA, CDR2 FQGNSA. PCR employed 60 Vbeta and 13 Jbeta primers. Measured with immunoSEQ multiplex PCR; TCRdb has only the in-frame clones, and not every one. The sample lists roughly 86,000 clones, about 62% seen once, with under 5% in the top ten. As for this clone: Its antigen is not identified.

The source of this sequence is a man aged 30 to 39 in good health and CMV-seronegative. The genes are TRBV7-2 and TRBJ1-2; maybe TRBD1 (6 bases). Sequencing was performed on PBMCs. CDR3 residues: CASSSNSGTNYGYTF. CDR3 nucleotides: TGTGCCAGCAGCTCTAACTCCGGGACAAACTATGGCTACACCTTC.